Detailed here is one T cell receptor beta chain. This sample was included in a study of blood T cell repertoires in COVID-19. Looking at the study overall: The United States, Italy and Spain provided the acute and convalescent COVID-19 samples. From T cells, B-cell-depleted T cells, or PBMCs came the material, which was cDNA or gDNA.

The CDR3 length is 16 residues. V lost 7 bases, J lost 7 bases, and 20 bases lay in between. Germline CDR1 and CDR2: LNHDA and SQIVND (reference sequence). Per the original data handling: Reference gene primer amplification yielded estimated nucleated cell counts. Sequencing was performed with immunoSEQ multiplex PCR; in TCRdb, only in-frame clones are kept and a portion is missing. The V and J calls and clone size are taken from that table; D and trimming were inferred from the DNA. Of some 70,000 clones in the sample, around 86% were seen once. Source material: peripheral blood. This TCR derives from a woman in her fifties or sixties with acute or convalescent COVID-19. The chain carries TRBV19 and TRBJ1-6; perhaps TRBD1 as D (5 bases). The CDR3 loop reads CASNSRGGAGNSPLHF. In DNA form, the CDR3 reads TGTGCCAGTAATTCCCGGGGAGGGGCTGGAAATTCACCCCTCCACTTT.